The clone carrying this T cell receptor (beta chain) was detected ten times or more. Antigen specificity is unknown. This record comes from a study of neurological immune-mediated disorders. Study results and caveats: HTLV-1-associated myelopathy had the most TCR clonal expansion, and multiple sclerosis had the least, less than healthy controls.

The V gene's germline CDR1 is DFQATT and CDR2 SNEGSKA (reference sequence). This CDR3 has 12 amino acids. 5'RACE generated cDNA with 10-nucleotide random UMIs. Every sequencing run generated over 160 million TCR-beta sequences from 15-18 subjects. MiXCR, applied by TCRdb to the 5' RACE reads, yields one record per CDR3 protein. The top ten hold around 2.1% of the sample, which has around 29,000 distinct CDR3 sequences, approximately 5% seen once. Use was made of approximately 960,000 CD4+ or CD8+ T cells in sorted libraries. The genes are TRBV20-1 and TRBJ1-1; weak D call: TRBD1 (5 bases). The receptor comes from a woman aged 50 to 60 in good health. The sequenced sample was CD4+ T cells from blood. The CDR3 sequence is CSPGQGNTEAFF. DNA for the CDR3: TGCAGCCCGGGCCAGGGGAACACTGAAGCTTTCTTT.